The TCR beta chain described here comes from a study of cytomegalovirus exposure and HLA in healthy donors. 60 Vbeta and 13 Jbeta primers were used in PCR. Produced via immunoSEQ multiplex PCR; TCRdb's table is partial and in-frame only. This table has just over 150,000 clones, around 74% appearing once. CDR1 and CDR2 (germline): MNHEY, SMNVEV (reference sequence). The CDR3 sequence is 15 residues long. V lost 5 bases and J lost 0, with 11 bases in between. For this clone: The antigen is undetermined.

At the time of sampling, donors were nominally healthy, though unrecorded immune exposures were likely. Study-level findings and limits: When analyzed later, the rates of TCR association showed variation by HLA locus, with DRB1 the most and HLA-C the fewest. Most observed TCR sequences were rare, whereas some public TCRs were detected in many donors. Sequencing probably produced one cluster of sequence variants that were highly shared.

This chain uses TRBV27 with TRBJ1-5; TRBD1 is a possible D gene (6 bases). This receptor was identified in a female donor in good health and CMV-seronegative. Material: PBMCs. The CDR3 nucleotides are TGTGCCAGCAGTGACGGGACACTTAGCAATCAGCCCCAGCATTTT. Protein: CASSDGTLSNQPQHF.